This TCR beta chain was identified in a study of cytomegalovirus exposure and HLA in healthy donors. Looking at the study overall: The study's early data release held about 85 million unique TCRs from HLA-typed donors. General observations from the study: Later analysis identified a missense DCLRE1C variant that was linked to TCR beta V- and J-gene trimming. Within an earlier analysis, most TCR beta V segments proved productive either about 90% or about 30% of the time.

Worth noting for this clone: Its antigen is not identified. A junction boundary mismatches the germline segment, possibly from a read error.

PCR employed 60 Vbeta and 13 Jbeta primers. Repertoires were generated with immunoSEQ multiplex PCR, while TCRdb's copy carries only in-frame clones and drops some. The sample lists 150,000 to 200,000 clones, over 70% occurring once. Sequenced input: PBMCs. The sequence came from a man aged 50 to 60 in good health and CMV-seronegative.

The chain's CDR3 is CAISLTGTSWNF. As DNA, the CDR3 is TGTGCCATCAGTCTAACCGGGACTTCTTGGAACTTC. The chain couples TRBV10-3 to TRBJ2-7; the D gene is possibly TRBD2 (6 bases). The CDR3 covers 12 residues. The germline V gene encodes CDR1 ENHRY and CDR2 SYGVKD.